This record covers a single TCR beta chain. Per the original data handling: Estimation of nucleated cell counts relied on the amplification of reference gene primers. Sequencing used immunoSEQ multiplex PCR; TCRdb keeps in-frame clones, though not all of them. The V and J calls and clone size are taken from that table; D and trimming were inferred from the DNA. The table shows about 110,000 clones, with 85% to 90% occurring only once. The record originates from a study of blood T cell repertoires in COVID-19. Across the whole study: PBMCs, B-cell-depleted T cells, or T cells provided the cDNA or gDNA that made up the material.

The V gene end was trimmed by 5 bases and the J gene end by 7 bases; junction bases not matched to a gene: 10. Germline CDR1 and CDR2: SGHVS and FQNEAQ. This CDR3 is built from 15 residues. The chain uses TRBV7-8 and TRBJ1-5; 8 nucleotides align to TRBD1. This receptor was identified in a human donor in a cohort sampled during active COVID-19. Input material: peripheral blood. Here the CDR3 DNA reads TGTGCCAGCAGCCTACGGACAGGGAGGTTACAGCCCCAGCATTTT. It translates to CASSLRTGRLQPQHF.